This is a list of T cell receptor beta chains from one sample in a study of blood T cell repertoires in COVID-19. Data came from immunoSEQ multiplex PCR; TCRdb stores just in-frame clones and leaves some out. The sample lists 100,000 to 150,000 clones; around 91% were seen once. Source material: peripheral blood. Every receptor here comes from a woman aged 55-75 years with COVID-19, enrolled during active disease. The CDR3 runs from the conserved cysteine through the conserved F or W. A D gene is named only where the DNA matches it firmly. Size is omitted from some rows. Given values are once, few, many or a class for expanded clones.

CDR3aa,CDR3nt,abundance,j_gene,v_gene,d_gene
CASSTLGKKNTEAFF,TGTGCCAGCAGCACCCTCGGGAAAAAGAACACTGAAGCTTTCTTT,.,TRBJ1-1,TRBV5-6,.
CASIPAGGSYNEQFF,TGTGCCAGTATCCCCGCGGGGGGGTCCTACAATGAGCAGTTCTTC,.,TRBJ2-1,TRBV19,TRBD2
CASSVAPVMNTEAFF,TGTGCCAGCAGCGTAGCTCCAGTTATGAACACTGAAGCTTTCTTT,.,TRBJ1-1,TRBV9,.
CASSPQDGSNEKLFF,TGTGCCAGCAGCCCACAAGACGGGAGTAATGAAAAACTGTTTTTT,.,TRBJ1-4,TRBV9,.
CASSSSYSTGELFF,TGCGCCAGCAGCTCGAGTTACAGCACCGGGGAGCTGTTTTTT,.,TRBJ2-2,TRBV5-1,.
CAIRKQGAWTDTQYF,TGTGCCATCAGGAAGCAGGGGGCATGGACAGATACGCAGTATTTT,.,TRBJ2-3,TRBV10-3,TRBD1
CASSINRGDEQYF,TGTGCCAGTAGTATAAACAGGGGAGACGAGCAGTACTTC,.,TRBJ2-7,TRBV19,TRBD1
CASRLVGLGNTEAFF,.,.,TRBJ1-1,TRBV12-2,.
CASSDHFGSGANVLTF,TGTGCCAGCAGTGACCATTTCGGGTCCGGGGCCAACGTCCTGACTTTC,.,TRBJ2-6,TRBV6-4,.
CASSLNIRWDRNQPQHF,TGTGCCAGCAGCTTAAATATCCGTTGGGACAGAAATCAGCCCCAGCATTTT,.,TRBJ1-5,TRBV7-8,TRBD1
CASSNGLAPKETQYF,TGTGCCAGCAGCAACGGACTAGCGCCAAAAGAGACCCAGTACTTC,.,TRBJ2-5,TRBV5-4,TRBD2
CAATGRVGETQYF,TGTGCCGCTACAGGGCGGGTCGGGGAGACCCAGTACTTC,.,TRBJ2-5,TRBV10-3,.
CASSQGTVQETQYF,TGCGCCAGCAGCCAAGGGACAGTTCAAGAGACCCAGTACTTC,.,TRBJ2-5,TRBV4-3,.
CASSLRLVMNTEAFF,TGTGCCAGCAGCTTACGGTTGGTAATGAACACTGAAGCTTTCTTT,.,TRBJ1-1,TRBV7-3,.
CASSGTNMNTEAFF,TGTGCCAGCAGCGGGACAAACATGAACACTGAAGCTTTCTTT,.,TRBJ1-1,TRBV7-9,.
CASSVGQGNSYEQYF,TGTGCCAGCAGCGTGGGACAGGGAAACTCCTACGAGCAGTACTTC,.,TRBJ2-7,TRBV2,TRBD1
CATSRDLLMAPQGYSGNTIYF,TGTGCCACCAGCAGAGATCTCCTGATGGCCCCGCAGGGGTATTCTGGAAACACCATATATTTT,.,TRBJ1-3,TRBV15,.
CASSGRLAGGNEQFF,TGTGCCAGCAGTGGCAGACTAGCGGGGGGCAATGAGCAGTTCTTC,.,TRBJ2-1,TRBV6-2/TRBV6-3,TRBD2
CASSVDQVLNIQYF,TGTGCCAGCAGCGTAGATCAGGTGTTGAACATTCAGTACTTC,.,TRBJ2-4,TRBV9,.
CASSMGRQPNEKLFF,TGTGCCAGCAGCATGGGGCGGCAGCCTAATGAAAAACTGTTTTTT,.,TRBJ1-4,TRBV7-3,.
CASRLLQDNQPQHF,TGTGCCAGTAGGCTACTACAAGATAATCAGCCCCAGCATTTT,.,TRBJ1-5,TRBV19,.
CASSLIKGAEAFF,TGTGCCAGCAGCTTGATAAAGGGGGCTGAAGCTTTCTTT,.,TRBJ1-1,TRBV5-8,.
CASRDRVNYNEQFF,TGCGCCAGCAGAGACAGGGTAAACTACAATGAGCAGTTCTTC,.,TRBJ2-1,TRBV5-1,TRBD1
CASSIGRANGYTF,TGTGCCAGTAGTATTGGCAGGGCTAATGGCTACACCTTC,.,TRBJ1-2,TRBV19,.
CASSAAGGRTDTQYF,TGTGCCAGCAGCGCCGCGGGGGGGCGCACAGATACGCAGTATTTT,.,TRBJ2-3,TRBV7-3,TRBD2
CASSPTQETQYF,TGTGCCAGCAGCCCAACACAAGAGACCCAGTACTTC,.,TRBJ2-5,TRBV6-2/TRBV6-3,.
CASSSTGVYNSPLHF,TGTGCCAGTAGTTCAACAGGGGTGTATAATTCACCCCTCCACTTT,.,TRBJ1-6,TRBV19,TRBD1
CASSEPGQGGYDGAFF,TGTGCCAGCAGCGAACCGGGACAAGGGGGTTACGATGGAGCTTTCTTT,once,TRBJ1-1,TRBV5-4,.
CAWEASGANVLTF,TGTGCCTGGGAAGCGTCTGGGGCCAACGTCCTGACTTTC,.,TRBJ2-6,TRBV30,.
CASSLRQEANYGYTF,TGTGCCAGCAGCCTCAGACAGGAAGCTAACTATGGCTACACCTTC,once,TRBJ1-2,TRBV7-9,.
CASSRDLGAEQFF,TGTGCCAGCAGTCGGGACCTGGGGGCTGAGCAGTTCTTC,.,TRBJ2-1,TRBV2,.
CASSQDRGVNYGYTF,TGCGCCAGCAGCCAGGACAGGGGGGTTAACTATGGCTACACCTTC,.,TRBJ1-2,TRBV5-1,TRBD1
CASSITGDSNQPQHF,TGCGCCAGCAGCATAACAGGGGATAGCAATCAGCCCCAGCATTTT,.,TRBJ1-5,TRBV5-1,TRBD1
CASSPLQGTNEKLFF,TGTGCCAGCAGCCCCTTACAGGGGACTAATGAAAAACTGTTTTTT,.,TRBJ1-4,TRBV7-8,TRBD1
CSVFTDGYTF,TGCAGCGTTTTCACAGATGGCTACACCTTC,.,TRBJ1-2,TRBV29-1,.
CASSIGGTRGETQYF,TGTGCCAGTAGTATAGGTGGGACTAGGGGTGAGACCCAGTACTTC,.,TRBJ2-5,TRBV19,TRBD2
CASSQDRGNQPQHF,TGCGCCAGCAGCCAGGACAGGGGTAATCAGCCCCAGCATTTT,.,TRBJ1-5,TRBV4-1,TRBD1
CASSRRDRVNQPQHF,TGTGCCAGCAGTCGACGGGACAGGGTCAATCAGCCCCAGCATTTT,once,TRBJ1-5,TRBV2,TRBD1
CAISGGGQETQYF,TGTGCCATCAGTGGGGGGGGACAAGAGACCCAGTACTTC,.,TRBJ2-5,TRBV10-3,TRBD2
CASSQGHIKANEQFF,TGTGCCAGTAGCCAGGGACACATAAAAGCCAATGAGCAGTTCTTC,.,TRBJ2-1,TRBV19,.